Each of the 13 T cell receptor beta chains below was sequenced from the same sample in a study of blood T cell repertoires in COVID-19. Assay used: immunoSEQ multiplex PCR; TCRdb lists only in-frame clones, some missing. The profile shows some 200,000 clones, 82% of them singletons. Sequenced sample: PBMCs or T cells enriched from blood (not recorded which). The receptors originated from a woman in her fifties or sixties with acute COVID-19.

The J gene is TRBJ1-2, the V gene TRBV30; D is unresolved. The V end was cut by 0 bases, the J end by 4 bases, with 6 bases between. Germline V lookup: CDR1 GTSNPN, CDR2 SVGIG (reference sequence). This CDR3 has 12 residues. CDR3 bases: TGTGCCTGGAGTGTACCAGGCTATGGCTACACCTTC. This sequence encodes CAWSVPGYGYTF.

The rearrangement links TRBV12-5 to TRBJ2-2; tentative D call: TRBD1 (5 bases). This CDR3 comprises 16 residues. Germline CDR1 and CDR2: LGHNT and FRNRAP. Deletions cut 1 base from V and 0 bases from J, with 9 bases between. In DNA form, the CDR3 reads TGTGCTAGTGGTTTGGGGACATGGACGAACACCGGGGAGCTGTTTTTT. This codes for CASGLGTWTNTGELFF.

V gene TRBV5-4 combines with J gene TRBJ1-5; possible D gene TRBD1, 5 bases. In germline, CDR1 is SGHNT, CDR2 YYREEE (reference sequence). The CDR3 consists of 13 residues. Trimming left V 3 bases short and J 1 base short, with 5 bases between. The CDR3 is CASSSGSNQPQHF. The CDR3 bases are TGTGCCAGCAGCTCAGGGAGCAATCAGCCCCAGCATTTT. Using reference TRBV5-4 and TRBJ1-5 for the parts outside the CDR3, the full variable domain is ETGVTQSPTHLIKTRGQQVTLRCSSQSGHNTVSWYQQALGQGPQFIFQYYREEENGRGNFPPRFSGLQFPNYSSELNVNALELDDSALYLCASSSGSNQPQHFGDGTRLSIL.

This sequence joins TRBV7-2 and TRBJ1-2; D is uncertain. The CDR3 is 11 amino acids. Looked up from germline, CDR1 is SGHTA and CDR2 is FQGNSA. Trimming took 5 bases from V and 8 from J, leaving 9 bases between them. CDR3 sequence: CASSPNSGYTF. The CDR3 DNA sequence: TGTGCCAGCAGCCCCAATTCAGGCTACACCTTC. The whole variable domain, remainder taken from reference TRBV7-2 and TRBJ1-2, is GAGVSQSPSNKVTEKGKDVELRCDPISGHTALYWYRQSLGQGLEFLIYFQGNSAPDKSGLPSDRFSAERTGGSVSTLTIQRTQQEDSAVYLCASSPNSGYTFGSGTRLTVV.

The chain has TRBV10-1 and TRBJ2-5, with TRBD1 as a possible D gene (5 bases). CDR3 size: 15 residues. Per germline, CDR1 WNHNN and CDR2 SYGVQD (reference sequence). Between the trimmed V and J ends, which lost 3 bases and 1 base, there was a span of 12 bases. The CDR3 coding sequence is TGCGCCAGCAGTGATGGCAGGGAAGGCCAAGAGACCCAGTACTTC. Translation: CASSDGREGQETQYF.

The chain employs TRBV11-2 and TRBJ2-4, with 7 bases matching TRBD2. The CDR3 totals 15 residues. The V segment lost 2 bases and the J segment 6 bases; nucleotides outside the gene matches: 7. Germline V gene lookup returns CDR1 SGHAT and CDR2 FQNNGV. CDR3 amino acids: CASSLRTGGPNIQYF. Here the CDR3 DNA reads TGTGCCAGCAGCTTAAGGACGGGGGGACCAAACATTCAGTACTTC.

The rearrangement joins TRBV6-6 to TRBJ1-1, with unresolved D. V was cut by 0 bases and J by 0 bases, with 5 bases left in between. Germline V gene data show CDR1 as MNHNY and CDR2 as SVGAGI (reference sequence). The CDR3 spans 14 residues. Here the CDR3 DNA reads TGTGCCAGCAGTTACTCGTCTATGAACACTGAAGCTTTCTTT. Translating it yields CASSYSSMNTEAFF.

V gene TRBV9 combines with J gene TRBJ1-1; the D gene is possibly TRBD1 (6 bases). The CDR3 runs 14 residues. Trimming shortened V by 9 bases and J by 7 bases, and 22 bases separated the two germline ends. Germline V gene data show CDR1 as SGDLS and CDR2 as YYNGEE. The CDR3 spells CATSPFDRPSEAFF. For the CDR3, the DNA is TGTGCCACGTCTCCCTTTGACAGGCCAAGTGAAGCTTTCTTT. Together with reference TRBV9 and TRBJ1-1, the CDR3 gives the full variable domain: DSGVTQTPKHLITATGQRVTLRCSPRSGDLSVYWYQQSLDQGLQFLIQYYNGEERAKGNILERFSAQQFPDLHSELNLSSLELGDSALYFCATSPFDRPSEAFFGQGTRLTVV.

With respect to this clone: Other DNA sequences in the same sample also yield this CDR3. The chain recombines TRBV5-4 with TRBJ1-1, with TRBD1 identical over 7 bases. The trim removed 5 bases at V and 1 base at J, leaving 5 bases unmatched. The length of the CDR3 is 14 residues. Germline CDR1 SGHNT, CDR2 YYREEE (reference sequence). The CDR3 nucleotides are TGTGCCAGCAGGCCAGGGGGTGGGAACACTGAAGCTTTCTTT. Translating gives CASRPGGGNTEAFF.

The V and J genes are TRBV24-1 and TRBJ1-5; 7 bases are shared with TRBD1. V gave up 3 bases and J gave up 2 bases; unmatched junction bases: 9. The CDR3 is made up of 17 amino acids. Germline assignment: CDR1 KGHDR and CDR2 SFDVKD. The CDR3 sequence: CATSDTSTGVGNQPQHF. The CDR3 DNA reads TGTGCCACCAGTGATACGTCCACAGGGGTCGGCAATCAGCCCCAGCATTTT.

This chain links TRBV6-4 with TRBJ1-1; a weak D match, TRBD1 (6 bases). The CDR3 runs to 13 residues. Germline-derived CDR1 and CDR2 are MRHNA and SNTAGT. Trimming pared 6 bases from V and 4 bases from J, leaving 12 bases between. The CDR3 region is CASSRLGGTEAFF. The CDR3 DNA follows: TGTGCCAGCAGCCGATTAGGGGGCACTGAAGCTTTCTTT.

This chain connects TRBV6-2 or TRBV6-3 to TRBJ2-7; 9 bases line up with TRBD1. V shed 0 bases, J shed 4 bases, and the junction held 4 bases outside the gene matches. The CDR3 length is 15 residues. CDR1 is MNHEY and CDR2 is SVGEGT in the germline V gene. The CDR3 DNA follows: TGTGCCAGCAGTTACTCGAGGACAGGGGTATACGAGCAGTACTTC. This encodes CASSYSRTGVYEQYF.

This clone was recorded once. The chain links TRBV5-1 to TRBJ1-1; 7 bases are a match to TRBD1. Germline V gene lookup returns CDR1 SGHRS and CDR2 YFSETQ. The CDR3 contains 13 residues. V shed 4 bases and J 6 bases; nucleotides not matched to a gene: 6. CDR3 loop: CASSQGTDAEAFF. The CDR3 nucleotides read TGCGCCAGCAGCCAAGGGACAGACGCTGAAGCTTTCTTT.